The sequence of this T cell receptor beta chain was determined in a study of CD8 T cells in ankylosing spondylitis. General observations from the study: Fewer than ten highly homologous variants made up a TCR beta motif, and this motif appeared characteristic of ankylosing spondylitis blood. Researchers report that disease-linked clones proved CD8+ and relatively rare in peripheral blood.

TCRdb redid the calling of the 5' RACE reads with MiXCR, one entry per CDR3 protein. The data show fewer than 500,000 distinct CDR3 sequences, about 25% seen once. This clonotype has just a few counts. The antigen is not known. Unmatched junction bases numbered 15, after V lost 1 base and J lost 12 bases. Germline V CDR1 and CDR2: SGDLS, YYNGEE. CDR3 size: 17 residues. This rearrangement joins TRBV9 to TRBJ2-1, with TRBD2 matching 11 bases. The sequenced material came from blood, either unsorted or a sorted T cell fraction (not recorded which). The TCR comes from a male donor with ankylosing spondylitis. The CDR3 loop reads CASSVQYTGLADPGQFF. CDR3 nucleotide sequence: TGTGCCAGCAGCGTACAGTACACGGGACTAGCGGACCCGGGGCAGTTCTTC.